A single sample is the source of the 26 T cell receptor beta chains below, sequenced in a study of cytomegalovirus exposure and HLA in healthy donors. PCR was performed using 60 Vbeta and 13 Jbeta primers. The protocol was immunoSEQ multiplex PCR, while the TCRdb copy is restricted to in-frame clones and leaves out a portion. The table records 180,000 or so clones, 75% to 90% of them present only once. The specimen was PBMCs. All receptors come from a girl aged 10 to 17 in good health and CMV-seropositive.

This chain uses TRBV30 with TRBJ2-1; TRBD2 agrees at 7 bases. Trimming at V came to 2 bases and at J to 3 bases, leaving 10 bases not matched to a gene. Germline V gives CDR1 GTSNPN, CDR2 SVGIG (reference sequence). The CDR3 runs to 16 residues. The CDR3 loop reads CAWSRLAGSLYNEQFF. The CDR3, as DNA: TGTGCCTGGAGTCGACTAGCCGGATCCCTCTACAATGAGCAGTTCTTC.

This clone has only one observation. V usage is TRBV7-6 and J usage is TRBJ2-2, with 10 bases fitting TRBD2. Losses at the gene ends were 5 bases for V and 5 bases for J; bases not matched to a gene: 11. The CDR3 sequence is 17 residues long. The germline V gene encodes CDR1 SGHVS and CDR2 FNYEAQ. The chain's CDR3 is CASSPPASGSGTGELFF. DNA for the CDR3: TGTGCCAGCAGCCCCCCCGCTAGCGGGAGTGGAACCGGGGAGCTGTTTTTT.

The chain is built from TRBV7-2 and TRBJ2-1; 10 nucleotides line up with TRBD2. V lost 3 bases to trimming and J lost 10 bases; unmatched junction nucleotides: 12. The CDR3 is 16 residues long. The germline CDR1 and CDR2 sequences are SGHTA and FQGNSA. DNA for the CDR3: TGTGCCAGCAGCTTCATCGAATGGACTAGCGGAAGCGAGCAGTTCTTC. Translating gives CASSFIEWTSGSEQFF.

This clone was seen once. This chain joins TRBV6-4 and TRBJ2-5; D is possibly TRBD2 (6 bases). The CDR3 covers 14 residues. Germline V gene data show CDR1 as MRHNA and CDR2 as SNTAGT. V lost 4 bases, J lost 1 base, and 10 bases lay in between. CDR3 sequence reads: CASSGDFSQETQYF. CDR3 DNA: TGTGCCAGCAGTGGGGACTTCTCCCAAGAGACCCAGTACTTC.

The chain is built from TRBV27 and TRBJ1-1, with D perhaps matching TRBD1 (5 bases). The ends were cut back, 6 bases at V and 4 bases at J, with 12 bases in the middle. Per the germline V gene, CDR1 is MNHEY and CDR2 is SMNVEV (reference sequence). The CDR3 consists of 13 residues. DNA for the CDR3: TGTGCCAGCAGGCGCGGGGCGGGCACTGAAGCTTTCTTT. Its protein product is CASRRGAGTEAFF.

The J gene is TRBJ2-5, the V gene TRBV6-4, with D unclear. This CDR3 spans 12 amino acids. The germline V gene has CDR1 MRHNA and CDR2 SNTAGT. Trimming shortened V by 11 bases and J by 7 bases, and 17 bases separated the two germline ends. The CDR3 region has the DNA TGTGCCTCCCCTGCCCAGTCGGGGACCCAGTACTTC. Protein: CASPAQSGTQYF.

The chain uses TRBV6-6 and TRBJ1-5, with TRBD1 matching over 7 bases. The CDR3 covers 15 residues. V trimming: 0 bases; J trimming: 5 bases; junction bases outside the gene matches: 4. Looked up from germline, CDR1 is MNHNY and CDR2 is SVGAGI (reference sequence). The CDR3 DNA reads as TGTGCCAGCAGTTACTCTGACAGGGAATATCAGCCCCAGCATTTT. Amino acid sequence: CASSYSDREYQPQHF.

V usage is TRBV27 and J usage is TRBJ1-3; possible D gene TRBD1, 5 bases. The ends were cut back, 5 bases at V and 0 bases at J, with 8 bases in the middle. The CDR3 runs to 14 residues. The germline V gene has CDR1 MNHEY and CDR2 SMNVEV (reference sequence). The CDR3 loop reads CASSRDSSGNTIYF. CDR3 coding DNA: TGTGCCAGCAGTCGCGACAGCTCTGGAAACACCATATATTTT.

This rearrangement joins TRBV5-8 to TRBJ2-1, with D possibly matching TRBD2 (5 bases). Trimming left V 6 bases short and J 3 bases short, with 10 bases between. Germline V gene sequence: CDR1 SGHTS, CDR2 YDEGEE. The CDR3 spans 13 residues. Here the CDR3 DNA reads TGTGCCAGCAACCGCGACTACTACAATGAGCAGTTCTTC. This gives the protein CASNRDYYNEQFF.

There are a few counts of this clone. The CDR3 loop reads CASSSGQSYEQYF. The CDR3, as DNA: TGTGCCAGCAGCTCGGGACAGAGCTACGAGCAGTACTTC. V is TRBV7-9 and J is TRBJ2-7; 7 bases are a match to TRBD1. The germline V gene encodes CDR1 SEHNR and CDR2 FQNEAQ (reference sequence). J was trimmed by 3 bases and V by 4 bases; bases with no gene match: 3. CDR3 size: 13 residues. The full variable domain, its missing parts supplied by reference TRBV7-9 and TRBJ2-7, is DTGVSQNPRHKITKRGQNVTFRCDPISEHNRLYWYRQTLGQGPEFLTYFQNEAQLEKSRLLSDRFSAERPKGSFSTLEIQRTEQGDSAMYLCASSSGQSYEQYFGPGTRLTVT.

The genes are TRBV19 and TRBJ2-7; maybe TRBD1 (6 bases). Germline lookup yields CDR1 LNHDA and CDR2 SQIVND (reference sequence). The V gene lost 3 bases and the J gene lost 1 base, with 16 bases spanning the gap. This CDR3 region has 16 residues. CDR3 sequence: CASSMLHRDPSYEQYF. In DNA form, the CDR3 reads TGTGCCAGTAGTATGCTCCACAGGGATCCATCCTACGAGCAGTACTTC.

The chain employs TRBV9 and TRBJ1-2; possible D gene TRBD1, 5 bases. Trimming took off 0 bases at V and 0 bases at J, with 9 bases between the two ends. This CDR3 contains 15 residues. The germline V gene encodes CDR1 SGDLS and CDR2 YYNGEE. The CDR3 coding sequence is TGTGCCAGCAGCGTAGGTACAGGACCTAACTATGGCTACACCTTC. Encoded protein: CASSVGTGPNYGYTF.

The chain carries TRBV7-8 and TRBJ1-1; D might be TRBD1 (5 bases). Germline values: CDR1 SGHVS, CDR2 FQNEAQ. The CDR3 sequence is 12 residues long. Trimming took 5 bases from V and 4 from J, leaving 8 bases between them. CDR3 region: CASSGGTTEAFF. CDR3 coding DNA: TGTGCCAGCAGCGGAGGGACCACTGAAGCTTTCTTT.

This clone was found once. CDR3 protein: CASSQEQLLSGWGEDTQYF. The DNA for the CDR3 is TGCGCCAGCAGCCAAGAACAGCTACTTAGCGGGTGGGGAGAAGATACGCAGTATTTT. V is TRBV4-3 and J is TRBJ2-3; 7 nucleotides line up with TRBD2. This CDR3 is built from 19 residues. The V gene end was trimmed by 0 bases and the J gene end by 5 bases; junction bases not matched to a gene: 17. CDR1 and CDR2 (germline): LGHNA, YSLEER.

The chain carries TRBV5-8 and TRBJ1-1; TRBD1 aligns across 7 bases. The germline V gene encodes CDR1 SGHTS and CDR2 YDEGEE. V dropped 1 base and J dropped 0; count of bases not matched to a gene: 3. This CDR3 comprises 15 residues. CDR3 in DNA: TGTGCCAGCAGCTTGTCCGGGACAGTGAACACTGAAGCTTTCTTT. Residues: CASSLSGTVNTEAFF.

This clone was observed a handful of times. The chain uses TRBV5-1 and TRBJ1-1; 7 bases map to TRBD1. V gave up 7 bases and J gave up 5 bases; unmatched junction bases: 17. Germline V lookup: CDR1 SGHRS, CDR2 YFSETQ. CDR3 length: 16 residues. The CDR3 DNA reads as TGCGCCAGCGGCCCTGTTGAGGGGGCGTGGAGGACTGAAGCTTTCTTT. It encodes CASGPVEGAWRTEAFF.

The V call is TRBV5-1, the J call TRBJ2-7; 8 bases agree with TRBD2. J gave up 5 bases and V 1 base, and 11 bases lay outside the gene matches. This CDR3 is 16 amino acids long. Germline V gene data show CDR1 as SGHRS and CDR2 as YFSETQ. The DNA for the CDR3 is TGCGCCAGCAGCTTGAGGTTGGGACTAGTTTCCCACGAGCAGTACTTC. Protein product: CASSLRLGLVSHEQYF.

This chain uses TRBV6-5 with TRBJ1-6, with TRBD1 matching 7 bases. The junction had 6 bases not matched to a gene; V was cut back by 6 bases and J by 4 bases. There are 15 residues in the CDR3. Germline V gene sequence: CDR1 MNHEY, CDR2 SVGAGI. The CDR3 DNA is TGTGCCAGCAGCTCGGGACAGTTATATAATTCACCCCTCCACTTT. Amino acids: CASSSGQLYNSPLHF.

The V gene is TRBV29-1, the J gene TRBJ2-1; D remains unclear. From germline, CDR1 is SQVTM and CDR2 ANQGSEA. This CDR3 has 9 residues. CDR3 sequence: CTTDNEQFF. CDR3 coding DNA: TGCACCACTGACAATGAGCAGTTCTTC.

This clone was observed a few times. The chain employs TRBV19 and TRBJ2-3, with 7 bases lining up with TRBD1. Losses at the gene ends were 6 bases for V and 1 base for J; bases not matched to a gene: 7. CDR1 is LNHDA and CDR2 is SQIVND in the germline V gene (reference sequence). CDR3 length: 15 amino acids. In nucleotides, the CDR3 is TGTGCCAGTAGCGACAGGGTTCGGGGCACAGATACGCAGTATTTT. Translation gives CASSDRVRGTDTQYF.

This chain uses TRBV7-6 with TRBJ2-1; D not resolved. Trimming pared 4 bases from V and 1 base from J, leaving 14 bases between. Germline V gives CDR1 SGHVS, CDR2 FNYEAQ. The CDR3 is 16 amino acids. CDR3 nucleotides: TGTGCCAGCAGCTCCGCCCGGGTTAAATCCTACAATGAGCAGTTCTTC. As protein: CASSSARVKSYNEQFF.

This chain links TRBV11-2 with TRBJ2-2; 7 bases line up with TRBD1. This CDR3 is built from 16 residues. CDR1 and CDR2 (germline): SGHAT, FQNNGV. Losses at the gene ends were 7 bases for V and 4 bases for J; bases not matched to a gene: 12. The CDR3 loop is CASTSARQGITGELFF. In DNA form, the CDR3 reads TGTGCCAGCACTTCCGCGCGACAGGGTATCACCGGGGAGCTGTTTTTT.

The V call is TRBV19, the J call TRBJ1-3; 7 nucleotides match TRBD1. With V trimmed by 5 bases and J by 3 bases, 7 bases remained unmatched. The CDR3 is 15 residues long. Germline loops: CDR1 LNHDA, CDR2 SQIVND (reference sequence). The CDR3 is CASSPDRAHGNTIYF. CDR3 nucleotide sequence: TGTGCCAGTAGTCCCGACAGGGCGCATGGAAACACCATATATTTT. The whole variable domain, remainder taken from reference TRBV19 and TRBJ1-3, is DGGITQSPKYLFRKEGQNVTLSCEQNLNHDAMYWYRQDPGQGLRLIYYSQIVNDFQKGDIAEGYSVSREKKESFPLTVTSAQKNPTAFYLCASSPDRAHGNTIYFGEGSWLTVV.

The chain uses TRBV4-1 and TRBJ1-1; D remains ambiguous. Looked up from germline, CDR1 is MGHRA and CDR2 is YSYEKL. Trimming removed 1 base from V and 2 bases from J, with 8 bases in between. The CDR3 is 14 amino acids. The CDR3 bases are TGCGCCAGCAGCCAAGTAGTTATTAACACTGAAGCTTTCTTT. It codes for CASSQVVINTEAFF.

V gene TRBV5-1 combines with J gene TRBJ2-5; 10 bases line up with TRBD2. Germline V gives CDR1 SGHRS, CDR2 YFSETQ. The CDR3 contains 14 residues. After removal of 3 bases from V and 4 bases from J, the junction contained 3 bases not matched to a gene. CDR3 residues: CASSSVAGGETQYF. DNA of the CDR3: TGCGCCAGCAGCTCTGTAGCGGGAGGAGAGACCCAGTACTTC.

The chain combines TRBV7-6 with TRBJ1-1; 7 positions agree with TRBD1. The CDR3 is 13 amino acids. Germline CDR1 reads SGHVS; CDR2 reads FNYEAQ. J was trimmed by 3 bases and V by 4 bases; bases with no gene match: 2. DNA for the CDR3: TGTGCCAGCAGCTCGCAGGGGGACACTGAAGCTTTCTTT. As protein: CASSSQGDTEAFF.